Presented here are 9 T cell receptor beta chains from one specimen sequenced in a study of blood T cell repertoires in COVID-19. The protocol was immunoSEQ multiplex PCR, while the TCRdb copy is restricted to in-frame clones and leaves out a portion. This sample carries 140,000 to 150,000 clones, 60% to 80% of them seen once, and the ten largest clones take roughly 8.6%. Material: peripheral blood. The receptors originated from a man aged 50 or older with active or convalescent COVID-19.

A single count supports this clone. The V call is TRBV3-1 (or the pseudogene TRBV3-2), the J call TRBJ1-4; no firm D call. The germline gives CDR1 LGHDT, CDR2 YNNKEL (reference sequence). The CDR3 contains 15 residues. V shed 4 bases and J shed 1 base, with 10 bases lying between them. The CDR3 sequence is CASSREHGTNEKLFF. In nucleotides, the CDR3 is TGTGCCAGCAGCCGAGAACATGGAACTAATGAAAAACTGTTTTTT.

The rearrangement links TRBV5-1 to TRBJ2-5; D may be TRBD2 (7 bases). Germline CDR1 SGHRS, CDR2 YFSETQ. Between the trimmed V and J ends, which lost 2 bases and 4 bases, there was a span of 15 bases. The CDR3 spans 15 residues. The CDR3 DNA is TGCGCCAGCAGCTTAAGCCTCGGGGGGCGAGAGACCCAGTACTTC. Encoded protein: CASSLSLGGRETQYF.

In its sample, this clone was seen a few times. The chain has TRBV5-4 and TRBJ1-4; a weak D match, TRBD1 (5 bases). CDR3 length equals 13 residues. Deletions cut 1 base from V and 6 bases from J, with 7 bases between. Looked up from germline, CDR1 is SGHNT and CDR2 is YYREEE (reference sequence). CDR3 in amino acids: CASSLTGDEKLFF. Here the CDR3 DNA reads TGTGCCAGCAGCTTGACAGGCGATGAAAAACTGTTTTTT.

CDR3 in DNA: TGTGCCAGCAGCTTAGCGGGAGGGGTCCTCTACTTC. It is translated as CASSLAGGVLYF. The chain couples TRBV7-9 to TRBJ2-7; the match to TRBD2 covers 7 bases. Unmatched junction bases numbered 6, after V lost 0 bases and J lost 13 bases. This CDR3 is 12 amino acids long. CDR1 and CDR2 (germline): SEHNR, FQNEAQ (reference sequence). Full variable domain (rest looked up from reference TRBV7-9 and TRBJ2-7): DTGVSQNPRHKITKRGQNVTFRCDPISEHNRLYWYRQTLGQGPEFLTYFQNEAQLEKSRLLSDRFSAERPKGSFSTLEIQRTEQGDSAMYLCASSLAGGVLYFGPGTRLTVT.

This clone has a handful of counts. This chain links TRBV5-8 with TRBJ2-1, with a possible D match to TRBD2 (5 bases). From germline, CDR1 is SGHTS and CDR2 YDEGEE. V dropped 3 bases and J dropped 0 bases, with 19 bases sitting between them. This CDR3 contains 18 residues. CDR3 amino acids: CASSSPWTSQSSYNEQFF. CDR3 DNA: TGTGCCAGCAGCTCCCCCTGGACTTCCCAGAGCTCCTACAATGAGCAGTTCTTC. Full variable domain (rest looked up from reference TRBV5-8 and TRBJ2-1): EAGVTQSPTHLIKTRGQQATLRCSPISGHTSVYWYQQALGLGLQFLLWYDEGEERNRGNFPPRFSGRQFPNYSSELNVNALELEDSALYLCASSSPWTSQSSYNEQFFGPGTRLTVL.

This chain joins TRBV28 and TRBJ2-3; D is perhaps TRBD1 (5 bases). This CDR3 has 14 amino acids. Germline V lookup: CDR1 MDHEN, CDR2 SYDVKM. Trimming cost V 7 bases and J 2 bases, with 13 bases left between them. CDR3 sequence reads: CASTQRGITDTQYF. Written as DNA, the CDR3 is TGTGCCAGCACCCAAAGGGGAATCACAGATACGCAGTATTTT.

The CDR3 here is CASSLYTDTQYF. The CDR3, as DNA: TGTGCCAGCAGCCTATACACAGATACGCAGTATTTT. This chain joins TRBV9 and TRBJ2-3; D gene unclear. V lost 4 bases, J lost 2 bases, and 5 bases lay in between. The length of the CDR3 is 12 residues. Germline V gene sequence: CDR1 SGDLS, CDR2 YYNGEE. The full variable domain, in which reference TRBV9 and TRBJ2-3 provide the parts outside the CDR3, is DSGVTQTPKHLITATGQRVTLRCSPRSGDLSVYWYQQSLDQGLQFLIQYYNGEERAKGNILERFSAQQFPDLHSELNLSSLELGDSALYFCASSLYTDTQYFGPGTRLTVL.

The rearrangement joins TRBV4-1 to TRBJ2-5; 14 bases align to TRBD2. This CDR3 region has 17 residues. The germline gives CDR1 MGHRA, CDR2 YSYEKL. J lost 1 base, V lost 4 bases, and 5 bases had no gene match. CDR3: CASSLGTSGSGQETQYF. In DNA, the CDR3 is TGCGCCAGCAGCCTCGGGACTAGCGGGAGTGGCCAAGAGACCCAGTACTTC.

The CDR3 DNA reads as TGTGCCAGCAGTCAACCTGACAGGGGTGATGAGCAGTTCTTC. It specifies CASSQPDRGDEQFF. J is TRBJ2-1 and V is TRBV6-6, with 8 bases matching TRBD1. The trim removed 5 bases at V and 8 bases at J, leaving 8 bases unmatched. The CDR3 covers 14 residues. CDR1 and CDR2 from the germline V gene are MNHNY and SVGAGI (reference sequence).